The rows below give T cell receptor beta chains drawn from one sample of a study of T cells in Graves' hyperthyroidism and ophthalmopathy. Each CDR3 protein gets one entry after TCRdb re-called the multiplex PCR reads with MiXCR. The top ten hold around 10% of the sample, which has about 480,000 distinct CDR3 sequences, around a quarter seen once. Specimen: blood. The receptors originated from a woman under 40 with Graves' ophthalmopathy. Both conserved end residues are part of each CDR3. D genes are given only for firm matches. The listing skips clone size in some rows; elsewhere it reads once, few, many or a size class.

abundance,d_gene,v_gene,j_gene,CDR3aa,CDR3nt
-,-,TRBV24-1,TRBJ1-2,CATGSRFTNYGYTF,TGTGCCACCGGATCACGGTTTACTAACTATGGCTACACCTTC
-,-,TRBV28,TRBJ2-7,CASSLWGRVTYEQYF,TGTGCCAGCAGTTTATGGGGCAGGGTAACCTACGAGCAGTACTTC
many,-,TRBV6-2/TRBV6-3,TRBJ1-1,CASRYKPGRAFF,TGTGCCAGCAGATATAAACCGGGTAGAGCTTTCTTT
many,TRBD1,TRBV5-1,TRBJ2-7,CASSNRQGEYEQYF,TGCGCCAGCAGTAACCGACAGGGGGAATACGAGCAGTACTTC
many,-,TRBV6-5,TRBJ2-6,CASSYDAEPSGANVLTF,TGTGCCAGCAGTTACGATGCCGAGCCCTCTGGGGCCAACGTCCTGACTTTC
many,TRBD1,TRBV6-2/TRBV6-3,TRBJ1-1,CASSYLGQQAFF,TGTGCCAGCAGTTACCTGGGACAGCAAGCTTTCTTT
many,-,TRBV15,TRBJ2-5,CATSRAGGVETQYF,TGTGCCACCAGCAGAGCCGGAGGTGTCGAGACCCAGTACTTC
-,-,TRBV29-1,TRBJ1-2,CSVGFLGNGYTF,TGCAGCGTTGGTTTTTTGGGGAACGGCTACACCTTC
many,-,TRBV6-5,TRBJ2-6,CASSYRGANSGANVLTF,TGTGCCAGCAGTTACAGGGGGGCGAACTCTGGGGCCAACGTCCTGACTTTC
many,TRBD2,TRBV12-3/TRBV12-4,TRBJ2-2,CASSPSGLADANTGELFF,TGTGCCAGCAGCCCCTCAGGACTAGCGGACGCGAACACCGGGGAGCTGTTTTTT
many,TRBD2,TRBV24-1,TRBJ2-7,CATSGRTSGEQYF,TGTGCCACCAGTGGGCGGACTAGCGGCGAGCAGTACTTC
-,-,TRBV4-2,TRBJ1-1,CASSPRQVTNTEAFF,TGTGCCAGCAGCCCGAGACAGGTAACGAACACTGAAGCTTTCTTT
many,TRBD1,TRBV4-3,TRBJ1-2,CASSREGAWGYTF,TGCGCCAGCAGCCGGGAGGGGGCTTGGGGCTACACCTTC
-,-,TRBV15,TRBJ1-2,CATSRDSQNPYGYTF,TGTGCCACCAGCAGAGATTCGCAGAATCCTTATGGCTACACCTTC
many,-,TRBV19,TRBJ1-1,CASSMDSRTGTEAFF,TGTGCCAGTAGTATGGACAGTCGAACGGGGACTGAAGCTTTCTTT
-,-,TRBV9,TRBJ1-2,CASSVDPQTDPNYGYTF,TGTGCCAGCAGCGTAGATCCCCAGACAGACCCTAACTATGGCTACACCTTC
many,-,TRBV30,TRBJ1-1,CAWSVKGVGEAFF,TGTGCCTGGAGTGTAAAGGGGGTAGGAGAAGCTTTCTTT
once,-,TRBV29-1,TRBJ1-1,CSVEDYGGAEAFF,TGCAGCGTTGAAGATTATGGAGGGGCTGAAGCTTTCTTT
-,-,TRBV14,TRBJ2-2,CASSETGWPGELFF,TGTGCCAGCAGCGAAACAGGGTGGCCCGGGGAGCTGTTTTTT
many,TRBD1,TRBV14,TRBJ1-2,CASSPGQQLYGYTF,TGTGCCAGCAGCCCGGGACAGCAACTTTATGGCTACACCTTC
few,-,TRBV4-1,TRBJ1-1,CASSHSRGNTEAFF,TGCGCCAGCAGCCACAGCAGGGGGAACACTGAAGCTTTCTTT
-,-,TRBV6-1,TRBJ1-1,CASSVWGNTEAFF,TGTGCCAGCAGCGTGTGGGGAAACACTGAAGCTTTCTTT
many,-,TRBV12-3/TRBV12-4,TRBJ1-5,CASSPGQNQPQHF,TGTGCCAGCAGTCCTGGACAGAATCAGCCCCAGCATTTT
many,-,TRBV15,TRBJ2-2,CATSGYRDTGELFF,TGTGCCACCAGCGGTTACAGGGACACCGGGGAGCTGTTTTTT
-,-,TRBV6-1,TRBJ1-2,CASSEMGAGFYGYTF,TGTGCCAGCAGTGAAATGGGGGCAGGATTCTATGGCTACACCTTC
many,TRBD2,TRBV10-3,TRBJ2-5,CAISDSGGRRETQYF,TGTGCCATCAGTGACAGCGGGGGCCGTAGAGAGACCCAGTACTTC
many,TRBD1,TRBV29-1,TRBJ1-1,CSVGQVEAFF,TGCAGCGTCGGACAGGTCGAAGCTTTCTTT
many,-,TRBV5-1,TRBJ1-1,CASSPPAGRSEAFF,TGCGCCAGCAGCCCCCCCGCAGGGAGGTCTGAAGCTTTCTTT
many,-,TRBV4-1,TRBJ2-5,CASSQIGTPLQETQYF,TGCGCCAGCAGCCAAATCGGGACACCTTTACAAGAGACCCAGTACTTC
many,TRBD1,TRBV13,TRBJ1-2,CASSLGQGSYGYTF,TGTGCCAGCAGCTTAGGACAGGGGTCCTATGGCTACACCTTC
few,TRBD1,TRBV3-1,TRBJ1-6,CASSQGQAHSPLHF,TGTGCCAGCAGCCAGGGACAGGCACACTCACCCCTCCACTTT